The 30 T cell receptor beta chains reported below all come from one sample, sequenced in a study of blood T cell repertoires in COVID-19. Using immunoSEQ multiplex PCR, the repertoire was profiled, and TCRdb retains in-frame clones only, with some absent. The table shows 200,000 to 300,000 clones, with approximately 82% occurring only once. Sequencing was performed on peripheral blood. These receptors all come from a woman aged 80 or over with acute or convalescent COVID-19.

The gene calls are TRBV3-1 (or the pseudogene TRBV3-2) and TRBJ2-2; 15 nucleotides line up with TRBD2. V was pared by 1 base and J by 4 bases, with 7 bases of the junction left unmatched. CDR3 length: 19 residues. Germline V CDR1 and CDR2: LGHDT, YNNKEL (reference sequence). The CDR3 sequence is CASSQVPGLAGGFTGELFF. The CDR3 DNA reads TGTGCCAGCAGCCAAGTGCCGGGACTAGCGGGAGGTTTCACCGGGGAGCTGTTTTTT.

The table lists this clone with a few counts. Here the CDR3 DNA reads TGCGCCAGCAGCCAGACCGGGACAGTGATCGAGCAGTACTTC. It encodes CASSQTGTVIEQYF. V is TRBV4-3 and J is TRBJ2-7; TRBD1 aligns across 7 bases. Per germline, CDR1 LGHNA and CDR2 YSLEER. V lost 3 bases, J lost 6 bases, and 8 bases stayed unmatched. CDR3 size: 14 residues.

This chain uses TRBV7-2 with TRBJ2-2, with 15 positions matching TRBD2. The CDR3 loop spans 18 amino acids. The V and J ends lost 1 base and 5 bases, in that order; junction bases with no gene match: 5. Germline loops: CDR1 SGHTA, CDR2 FQGNSA. The CDR3 DNA follows: TGTGCCAGCAGCTTAGGTGGACTAGCGGGAGGGGGGACCGGGGAGCTGTTTTTT. Translation gives CASSLGGLAGGGTGELFF.

This chain connects TRBV18 to TRBJ1-1, with D possibly matching TRBD1 (6 bases). This CDR3 spans 15 amino acids. Germline V gene sequence: CDR1 KGHSH, CDR2 LQKENI. V lost 5 bases and J lost 0, with 13 bases in between. CDR3 coding DNA: TGTGCCAGCTCAATTCAGGGGAATGTGAACACTGAAGCTTTCTTT. Protein sequence: CASSIQGNVNTEAFF.

The V and J genes are TRBV3-1 (or the pseudogene TRBV3-2) and TRBJ2-1; the match to TRBD2 covers 9 bases. Looked up from germline, CDR1 is LGHDT and CDR2 is YNNKEL (reference sequence). This CDR3 is built from 14 residues. Trimming took 3 bases from V and 7 from J; bases not matched to a gene: 4. CDR3 sequence: CASSQSGRWNEQFF. In DNA, the CDR3 is TGTGCCAGCAGCCAGAGCGGGAGGTGGAATGAGCAGTTCTTC.

The chain joins TRBV3-1 (or the pseudogene TRBV3-2) to TRBJ1-6; D remains unclear. V gave up 2 bases and J gave up 7 bases, with 3 bases separating them. There are 12 residues in the CDR3. CDR1 is LGHDT, CDR2 YNNKEL, per germline (reference sequence). The CDR3 DNA sequence: TGTGCCAGCAGCCAAATAAATTCACCCCTCCACTTT. Its protein product is CASSQINSPLHF.

The CDR3 DNA is TGTGCCAGCAGCTCCGAAGGGCAGGTTCGAGAGGGCGAGCAGTACTTC. Encoded protein: CASSSEGQVREGEQYF. The chain combines TRBV7-7 with TRBJ2-7; TRBD2 might be the D (5 bases). V lost 4 bases, J lost 6 bases, and 22 bases lay in between. This CDR3 is built from 16 residues. Looked up from germline, CDR1 is SSHAT and CDR2 is FNYEAQ (reference sequence).

CDR3 protein: CASSPSGTVFPYEQYF. CDR3 bases: TGTGCCAGCAGCCCATCCGGGACAGTTTTTCCCTACGAGCAGTACTTC. The chain is built from TRBV7-3 and TRBJ2-7; the match to TRBD1 covers 7 bases. CDR1 is SGHTA, CDR2 FQGTGA, per germline. V shed 5 bases and J 2 bases; nucleotides not matched to a gene: 12. This CDR3 region has 16 residues.

The chain employs TRBV5-4 and TRBJ1-2; D possibly corresponds to TRBD1 (6 bases). The CDR3 is made up of 13 amino acids. The V gene lost 5 bases and the J gene lost 2 bases, with 10 bases spanning the gap. CDR1 and CDR2 from the germline V gene are SGHNT and YYREEE (reference sequence). The CDR3 loop reads CASRDSQNYGYTF. The CDR3 DNA sequence: TGTGCCAGCAGGGACAGTCAAAACTATGGCTACACCTTC.

The chain recombines TRBV5-1 with TRBJ2-5, with 9 bases lining up with TRBD1. Germline lookup yields CDR1 SGHRS and CDR2 YFSETQ. This CDR3 contains 17 residues. The V and J ends lost 0 bases and 5 bases, in that order; junction bases with no gene match: 11. The CDR3 coding sequence is TGCGCCAGCAGCTTGGGATGGGGACAGGGTGGCTTTGAGACCCAGTACTTC. It specifies CASSLGWGQGGFETQYF.

This clone was observed a handful of times. The V and J genes are TRBV30 and TRBJ1-2; a possible D gene is TRBD1 (5 bases). The V gene's germline CDR1 is GTSNPN and CDR2 SVGIG (reference sequence). This CDR3 has 12 residues. V lost 2 bases and J 10 bases, leaving 14 bases between the germline ends. The CDR3, as DNA: TGTGCCTGGAGTCAACGACAGACGACCTACACCTTC. It specifies CAWSQRQTTYTF. Together with reference TRBV30 and TRBJ1-2, the CDR3 gives the full variable domain: SQTIHQWPATLVQPVGSPLSLECTVEGTSNPNLYWYRQAAGRGLQLLFYSVGIGQISSEVPQNLSASRPQDRQFILSSKKLLLSDSGFYLCAWSQRQTTYTFGSGTRLTVV.

The chain uses TRBV27 and TRBJ2-1, with D possibly matching TRBD1 (7 bases). Germline CDR1 MNHEY, CDR2 SMNVEV (reference sequence). There are 15 residues in the CDR3. Between the trimmed V and J ends, which lost 3 bases and 6 bases, there was a span of 15 bases. CDR3 DNA sequence: TGTGCCAGCAGTTTGGAGGGGGCTTACGTCAATGAGCAGTTCTTC. It translates to CASSLEGAYVNEQFF.

This chain uses TRBV11-1 with TRBJ2-5; no clear D gene. The V end lost 3 bases, the J end lost 3 bases, and 11 bases lay between the germline ends. This CDR3 comprises 14 residues. Germline lookup yields CDR1 SGHAT and CDR2 FQDESV (reference sequence). CDR3 in amino acids: CASSFYSTKETQYF. The CDR3 DNA reads TGTGCCAGCAGCTTCTACAGTACGAAAGAGACCCAGTACTTC.

This clone occurred a few times. The CDR3 DNA sequence: TGTGCCAGCAGCTTTGGACAGGGATGGTACGAGCAGTACTTC. Residues: CASSFGQGWYEQYF. V gene TRBV7-6 combines with J gene TRBJ2-7; 8 nucleotides match TRBD1. Trimming removed 3 bases from V and 4 bases from J; junction bases left unmatched: 5. Germline values: CDR1 SGHVS, CDR2 FNYEAQ. The CDR3 has 14 residues.

The V and J genes are TRBV14 and TRBJ1-2; TRBD1 matches at 8 bases. Germline V gives CDR1 SGHDN, CDR2 FVKESK. The V gene end was trimmed by 4 bases and the J gene end by 5 bases; junction bases not matched to a gene: 9. The length of the CDR3 is 15 residues. The CDR3 loop is CASSPFGQGTYGYTF. The CDR3 DNA is TGTGCCAGCAGCCCATTCGGACAGGGCACTTATGGCTACACCTTC.

This chain uses TRBV19 with TRBJ1-5; 7 positions agree with TRBD1. Per the germline V gene, CDR1 is LNHDA and CDR2 is SQIVND (reference sequence). V lost 1 base and J lost 5; bases outside the gene matches: 8. CDR3 length equals 16 residues. CDR3 sequence reads: CASSIANRGTDQPQHF. The CDR3, as DNA: TGTGCCAGTAGTATAGCCAACAGGGGAACCGATCAGCCCCAGCATTTT.

The V call is TRBV6-5, the J call TRBJ1-1; D may be TRBD1 (6 bases). The ends were cut back, 6 bases at V and 5 bases at J, with 19 bases in the middle. The length of the CDR3 is 15 residues. Germline V CDR1 and CDR2: MNHEY, SVGAGI. CDR3 protein: CASRRSGAKQTEAFF. CDR3 DNA: TGTGCCAGCAGGCGGTCAGGGGCTAAACAAACTGAAGCTTTCTTT.

CDR3 residues: CASSPRLAGSTDTQYF. The CDR3, as DNA: TGTGCCAGCAGCCCGCGACTAGCGGGGAGCACAGATACGCAGTATTTT. The J gene is TRBJ2-3, the V gene TRBV7-9, with TRBD2 matching 11 bases. After removal of 5 bases from V and 0 bases from J, the junction contained 4 bases not matched to a gene. CDR1 and CDR2 from the germline V gene are SEHNR and FQNEAQ (reference sequence). This CDR3 region has 16 residues.

V gene TRBV11-1 combines with J gene TRBJ1-1; D might be TRBD1 (6 bases). Germline CDR1 SGHAT, CDR2 FQDESV (reference sequence). The CDR3 spans 14 residues. V lost 2 bases to trimming and J lost 8 bases, with 15 bases between them. CDR3 protein: CASSLYREPLEAFF. The CDR3 DNA is TGTGCCAGCAGCTTATACAGGGAGCCTCTGGAAGCTTTCTTT. Supplemented by reference TRBV11-1 and TRBJ1-1, the full variable domain reads EAEVAQSPRYKITEKSQAVAFWCDPISGHATLYWYRQILGQGPELLVQFQDESVVDDSQLPKDRFSAERLKGVDSTLKIQPAELGDSAMYLCASSLYREPLEAFFGQGTRLTVV.

The chain uses TRBV7-6 and TRBJ2-7; TRBD1 aligns across 9 bases. The length of the CDR3 is 15 residues. Germline V gene data show CDR1 as SGHVS and CDR2 as FNYEAQ. V dropped 5 bases and J dropped 0; count of bases not matched to a gene: 5. Here the CDR3 reads CASSPGTGSSYEQYF. The CDR3 DNA is TGTGCCAGCAGCCCTGGGACAGGGAGCTCCTACGAGCAGTACTTC.

The rearrangement uses TRBV7-2 and TRBJ2-7, with TRBD2 matching 9 bases. The CDR3 covers 15 residues. In germline, CDR1 is SGHTA, CDR2 FQGNSA. The ends lost 5 bases at V and 7 bases at J; junction bases unmatched: 12. In DNA, the CDR3 is TGTGCCAGCAGCCTGGTGGCTAGCGGGAACCGGGAGCAGTACTTC. Its protein product is CASSLVASGNREQYF.

The genes are TRBV4-3 and TRBJ1-3, with TRBD1 as a possible D gene (5 bases). Germline lookup yields CDR1 LGHNA and CDR2 YSLEER. The CDR3 is made up of 16 amino acids. The germline V and J ends were trimmed by 3 bases and 4 bases, with 16 bases remaining between them. CDR3 bases: TGCGCCAGCAGCCAGAGCTCGGGGGGTCGGGGAAACACCATATATTTT. It encodes CASSQSSGGRGNTIYF.

V and J are TRBV6-5 and TRBJ2-7; TRBD2 matches at 8 bases. V trimming: 6 bases; J trimming: 6 bases; junction bases outside the gene matches: 10. The CDR3 contains 14 residues. Germline CDR1 is MNHEY and CDR2 is SVGAGI. CDR3 DNA sequence: TGTGCCAGCAGAACCCGGGGGGGGCTGGGCGAGCAGTACTTC. Amino acid sequence: CASRTRGGLGEQYF.

V and J are TRBV9 and TRBJ2-1; 7 nucleotides match TRBD2. The V segment lost 5 bases and the J segment 4 bases; nucleotides outside the gene matches: 3. This CDR3 is 13 amino acids long. CDR1 is SGDLS, CDR2 YYNGEE, per germline. CDR3 bases: TGTGCCAGCAGGCCAGCGGGATACAATGAGCAGTTCTTC. Residues: CASRPAGYNEQFF.

This rearrangement joins TRBV11-2 to TRBJ2-5, with a possible D match to TRBD1 (5 bases). Looked up from germline, CDR1 is SGHAT and CDR2 is FQNNGV. This CDR3 contains 14 residues. V lost 1 base to trimming and J lost 4 bases, with 10 bases between them. The DNA for the CDR3 is TGTGCCAGCAGCTTAGCTCCAGGGCCAGAGACCCAGTACTTC. Its protein is CASSLAPGPETQYF.

This clone has just one count. V gene TRBV24-1 combines with J gene TRBJ2-3; TRBD2 matches at 7 bases. Germline V lookup: CDR1 KGHDR, CDR2 SFDVKD. Trimming removed 4 bases from V and 2 bases from J; junction bases left unmatched: 5. The CDR3 contains 15 residues. This CDR3 reads CATSDYGTNTDTQYF. The CDR3 DNA sequence: TGTGCCACCAGTGACTACGGGACTAACACAGATACGCAGTATTTT.

The chain has TRBV6-5 and TRBJ2-1; 8 bases map to TRBD2. Unmatched junction bases numbered 8, after V lost 7 bases and J lost 3 bases. Germline lookup yields CDR1 MNHEY and CDR2 SVGAGI. This CDR3 is 15 amino acids long. CDR3 residues: CASKGVGLVYNEQFF. CDR3 bases: TGTGCCAGCAAGGGGGTGGGACTAGTCTACAATGAGCAGTTCTTC.

The gene calls are TRBV5-1 and TRBJ2-7, with a possible D match to TRBD1 (5 bases). V was shortened by 3 bases and J by 4 bases, with 17 bases between the two germline ends. The CDR3 contains 15 residues. Germline V lookup: CDR1 SGHRS, CDR2 YFSETQ. Here the CDR3 reads CASSWQGSGLYEQYF. The CDR3, as DNA: TGCGCCAGCAGCTGGCAGGGCAGTGGGTTATACGAGCAGTACTTC.

The chain carries TRBV7-2 and TRBJ2-5; 9 positions match TRBD2. The CDR3 loop spans 12 amino acids. After removal of 6 bases from V and 5 bases from J, the junction contained 1 base not matched to a gene. Germline V CDR1 and CDR2: SGHTA, FQGNSA. The CDR3 sequence: CASSLAGETQYF. The CDR3 bases are TGTGCCAGCAGTCTAGCGGGGGAGACCCAGTACTTC.

J is TRBJ1-5 and V is TRBV27, with 9 bases matching TRBD1. The CDR3 contains 15 residues. Germline values: CDR1 MNHEY, CDR2 SMNVEV (reference sequence). V gave up 4 bases and J gave up 4 bases; unmatched junction bases: 5. CDR3 bases: TGTGCCAGCAGTTACACCGGGACAGGGAATCAGCCCCAGCATTTT. It translates to CASSYTGTGNQPQHF.